The 27 T cell receptor beta chains given below trace back to one sample, sequenced in a study of blood T cell repertoires in COVID-19. Profiled with immunoSEQ multiplex PCR; TCRdb holds only in-frame clones, not every one. The sample carries about 62,000 clones, roughly 90% recorded once. Sample: peripheral blood. These receptors all stem from a woman aged 60-70 years with acute or convalescent COVID-19.

This clone was seen a single time. The chain carries TRBV7-2 and TRBJ1-3; D not resolved. The CDR3 runs to 14 residues. Trimming pared 0 bases from V and 4 bases from J, leaving 7 bases between. The V gene's germline CDR1 is SGHTA and CDR2 FQGNSA. The DNA for the CDR3 is TGTGCCAGCAGCTTAGCGGCAGCGGGAAACACCATATATTTT. This translates into CASSLAAAGNTIYF.

The gene calls are TRBV7-9 and TRBJ2-5; 8 bases line up with TRBD1. The CDR3 covers 15 residues. The J segment lost 2 bases and the V segment lost 5 bases, leaving 7 bases of the junction unmatched. Germline V gene lookup returns CDR1 SEHNR and CDR2 FQNEAQ (reference sequence). DNA of the CDR3: TGTGCCAGCAGCCCACCCACAGGGGGACAAGAGACCCAGTACTTC. It codes for CASSPPTGGQETQYF.

The J gene is TRBJ1-2, the V gene TRBV18; TRBD1 aligns across 11 bases. Germline CDR1 is KGHSH and CDR2 is LQKENI. This CDR3 region has 14 residues. Trimming cost V 6 bases and J 7 bases; bases outside gene matches: 7. Here the CDR3 DNA reads TGTGCCAGCTCGGCCGGGACAGGGGGAGGTGGCTACACCTTC. It codes for CASSAGTGGGGYTF.

The V call is TRBV7-3, the J call TRBJ2-3; the match to TRBD1 covers 7 bases. This CDR3 is 13 amino acids long. J was trimmed by 6 bases and V by 4 bases; bases with no gene match: 4. Germline V gene sequence: CDR1 SGHTA, CDR2 FQGTGA. The CDR3 DNA follows: TGTGCCAGCAGCTCGGGACAGATGGATACGCAGTATTTT. It encodes CASSSGQMDTQYF.

This chain connects TRBV7-2 to TRBJ2-1; tentative D call: TRBD2 (7 bases). V was trimmed by 2 bases and J by 4 bases, leaving 15 bases between them. This CDR3 has 16 residues. CDR1 SGHTA and CDR2 FQGNSA come from the germline V gene. CDR3 nucleotides: TGTGCCAGCAGCTTAACCGGCGGGGGCCCATACAATGAGCAGTTCTTC. This gives the protein CASSLTGGGPYNEQFF. The full variable domain, with the rest looked up from reference TRBV7-2 and TRBJ2-1, is GAGVSQSPSNKVTEKGKDVELRCDPISGHTALYWYRQSLGQGLEFLIYFQGNSAPDKSGLPSDRFSAERTGGSVSTLTIQRTQQEDSAVYLCASSLTGGGPYNEQFFGPGTRLTVL.

This clone was seen just once. The gene calls are TRBV30 and TRBJ1-3; D might be TRBD1 (6 bases). With 2 bases removed from V and 0 bases from J, the gap between germline ends came to 14 bases. Germline V gene lookup returns CDR1 GTSNPN and CDR2 SVGIG (reference sequence). CDR3 length: 16 residues. The CDR3 region is CAWSSPGGPSGNTIYF. The CDR3 nucleotides are TGTGCCTGGAGTTCGCCGGGGGGCCCCTCTGGAAACACCATATATTTT.

The J gene is TRBJ2-1, the V gene TRBV5-5, with D perhaps matching TRBD1 (5 bases). V was cut by 1 base and J by 5 bases, with 10 bases left in between. The CDR3 totals 14 residues. Germline-derived CDR1 and CDR2 are SGHKS and YYEKEE (reference sequence). The CDR3 loop is CASSLSGYHNEQFF. CDR3 DNA sequence: TGTGCCAGCAGCTTGTCAGGGTACCACAATGAGCAGTTCTTC.

The genes are TRBV7-9 and TRBJ1-3; tentatively, D is TRBD1 (6 bases). This CDR3 is 14 amino acids long. Per the germline V gene, CDR1 is SEHNR and CDR2 is FQNEAQ (reference sequence). The ends were cut back, 6 bases at V and 2 bases at J, with 11 bases in the middle. CDR3 coding DNA: TGTGCCAGCAGGCCAGGGGTGGCTGGAAACACCATATATTTT. This sequence encodes CASRPGVAGNTIYF.

The chain carries TRBV2 and TRBJ2-3, with 10 bases identical to TRBD2. The CDR3 runs 15 residues. Trimming at V came to 2 bases and at J to 7 bases, leaving 6 bases not matched to a gene. From germline, CDR1 is SNHLY and CDR2 FYNNEI. In nucleotides, the CDR3 is TGTGCCAGCAGTGAACCTAGCGGGAGTGGGTATACGCAGTATTTT. Translated, it gives CASSEPSGSGYTQYF.

This chain links TRBV5-1 with TRBJ1-1; D unclear. This CDR3 has 13 residues. Between the trimmed V and J ends, which lost 2 bases and 0 bases, there was a span of 5 bases. Per the germline V gene, CDR1 is SGHRS and CDR2 is YFSETQ. The DNA for the CDR3 is TGCGCCAGCAGCTTCAAGCTGAACACTGAAGCTTTCTTT. It encodes CASSFKLNTEAFF. Combining the CDR3 with reference TRBV5-1 and TRBJ1-1 gives the whole variable domain KAGVTQTPRYLIKTRGQQVTLSCSPISGHRSVSWYQQTPGQGLQFLFEYFSETQRNKGNFPGRFSGRQFSNSRSEMNVSTLELGDSALYLCASSFKLNTEAFFGQGTRLTVV.

This clone was seen just once. This chain links TRBV5-1 with TRBJ2-2; TRBD1 aligns across 8 bases. CDR3 length equals 13 residues. Germline CDR1 and CDR2: SGHRS and YFSETQ. J gave up 5 bases and V 5 bases, and 2 bases lay outside the gene matches. The CDR3 bases are TGCGCCAGCAGACGACAGGGGACCGGGGAGCTGTTTTTT. Translation gives CASRRQGTGELFF.

The rearrangement joins TRBV19 to TRBJ1-4; no clear D gene. Trimming removed 6 bases at V and 0 bases at J, with 8 bases between. CDR3 size: 14 residues. The germline CDR1 and CDR2 sequences are LNHDA and SQIVND (reference sequence). The CDR3 nucleotides are TGTGCCAGTAGCCACCGGGCAACTAATGAAAAACTGTTTTTT. This gives the protein CASSHRATNEKLFF.

V usage is TRBV19 and J usage is TRBJ2-5, with a possible D match to TRBD1 (7 bases). Trimming shortened V by 6 bases and J by 4 bases, and 18 bases separated the two germline ends. Germline values: CDR1 LNHDA, CDR2 SQIVND (reference sequence). CDR3 length equals 15 residues. The CDR3 region has the DNA TGTGCCAGTAGCCCGACAGGGAGGAACCGAGAGACCCAGTACTTC. Translating it yields CASSPTGRNRETQYF.

The rearrangement joins TRBV6-5 to TRBJ2-3, with D perhaps matching TRBD2 (7 bases). The V end lost 4 bases, the J end lost 6 bases, and 20 bases lay between the germline ends. There are 16 residues in the CDR3. CDR1 and CDR2 from the germline V gene are MNHEY and SVGAGI. CDR3 sequence reads: CASSSTPRGASDTQYF. In DNA, the CDR3 is TGTGCCAGCAGTTCGACACCTCGGGGGGCTTCGGATACGCAGTATTTT.

This rearrangement joins TRBV19 to TRBJ1-6, with D perhaps matching TRBD1 (6 bases). The CDR3 totals 16 residues. Germline CDR1 LNHDA, CDR2 SQIVND (reference sequence). V was pared by 2 bases and J by 6 bases, with 14 bases between. The CDR3 spells CASSIKTGTSNSPLHF. Written as DNA, the CDR3 is TGTGCCAGTAGTATAAAGACAGGAACTTCTAATTCACCCCTCCACTTT.

This chain links TRBV15 with TRBJ2-5; TRBD1 is a possible D gene (5 bases). V lost 5 bases to trimming and J lost 1 base, with 8 bases between them. In germline, CDR1 is LNHNV, CDR2 YYDKDF (reference sequence). CDR3 length: 13 amino acids. CDR3 in amino acids: CATSPDSQETQYF. DNA for the CDR3: TGTGCCACCAGCCCCGACAGCCAAGAGACCCAGTACTTC. Full variable domain (outside the CDR3, taken from reference TRBV15 and TRBJ2-5): DAMVIQNPRYQVTQFGKPVTLSCSQTLNHNVMYWYQQKSSQAPKLLFHYYDKDFNNEADTPDNFQSRRPNTSFCFLDIRSPGLGDTAMYLCATSPDSQETQYFGPGTRLLVL.

This rearrangement joins TRBV5-5 to TRBJ2-3, with D maybe TRBD1 (6 bases). Germline CDR1 SGHKS, CDR2 YYEKEE (reference sequence). The CDR3 extends over 18 amino acids. Trimming took 4 bases from V and 1 from J, leaving 22 bases between them. CDR3 DNA sequence: TGTGCCAGCAGCCCGGTCCACAGGGATCGGGTCCGCACAGATACGCAGTATTTT. Encoded protein: CASSPVHRDRVRTDTQYF.

This chain links TRBV27 with TRBJ2-5; D is uncertain. Germline assignment: CDR1 MNHEY and CDR2 SMNVEV (reference sequence). The CDR3 contains 14 residues. The germline V and J ends were trimmed by 0 bases and 5 bases, with 10 bases remaining between them. The CDR3 DNA is TGTGCCAGCAGTTTATCTCGGGTCACCGAGACCCAGTACTTC. This sequence encodes CASSLSRVTETQYF.

V usage is TRBV5-8 and J usage is TRBJ1-5; tentative D call: TRBD1 (5 bases). The CDR3 consists of 12 residues. The V gene lost 6 bases and the J gene lost 2 bases, with 6 bases spanning the gap. Germline V gives CDR1 SGHTS, CDR2 YDEGEE. The CDR3 sequence is CASKTGNQPQHF. As DNA, the CDR3 is TGTGCCAGCAAGACAGGCAATCAGCCCCAGCATTTT.

This clone was seen more than once but under ten times. The chain couples TRBV5-4 to TRBJ2-5, with TRBD1 identical over 7 bases. The germline CDR1 and CDR2 sequences are SGHNT and YYREEE (reference sequence). V lost 3 bases, J lost 2 bases, and 7 bases stayed unmatched. This CDR3 is 15 amino acids long. CDR3 DNA: TGTGCCAGCAGCTCCGAACAGGGGCCTCAAGAGACCCAGTACTTC. Protein: CASSSEQGPQETQYF.

The chain is built from TRBV5-5 and TRBJ1-2, with D possibly being TRBD1 (6 bases). CDR3 length equals 13 residues. V lost 0 bases, J lost 8 bases, and 11 bases lay in between. Germline CDR1 reads SGHKS; CDR2 reads YYEKEE (reference sequence). CDR3 sequence (DNA): TGTGCCAGCAGCTTGGGGACAGCCGGAGGCTACACCTTC. Translation gives CASSLGTAGGYTF.

The rearrangement uses TRBV4-2 and TRBJ2-1, with TRBD2 matching 12 bases. J lost 4 bases, V lost 1 base, and 2 bases had no gene match. The length of the CDR3 is 16 residues. Germline assignment: CDR1 LGHNA and CDR2 YNFKEQ. Here the CDR3 DNA reads TGTGCCAGCAGCCAAGGACTAGCGGGAGCTTACAATGAGCAGTTCTTC. Its protein is CASSQGLAGAYNEQFF.

This clone showed up just once. The chain couples TRBV7-6 to TRBJ2-7; 8 bases map to TRBD1. CDR3 size: 16 residues. Germline V gene sequence: CDR1 SGHVS, CDR2 FNYEAQ. V was pared by 4 bases and J by 6 bases, with 14 bases of the junction left unmatched. CDR3 nucleotides: TGTGCCAGCAGCTCCCGACAGGGGTCCCCCCCCAGCGAGCAGTACGTC. It is translated as CASSSRQGSPPSEQYV.

This clone has only a few counts. This rearrangement joins TRBV7-9 to TRBJ1-1; TRBD1 matches at 9 bases. Trimming removed 8 bases from V and 4 bases from J; junction bases left unmatched: 5. There are 13 residues in the CDR3. From germline, CDR1 is SEHNR and CDR2 FQNEAQ (reference sequence). CDR3 DNA sequence: TGTGCCAGCCTCGGGACAGGGTTCACTGAAGCTTTCTTT. Residues: CASLGTGFTEAFF.

The rearrangement links TRBV19 to TRBJ1-1, with a weak D call TRBD1 (6 bases). Trimming cost V 7 bases and J 6 bases, with 18 bases left between them. The CDR3 is made up of 14 amino acids. Germline loops: CDR1 LNHDA, CDR2 SQIVND (reference sequence). CDR3 DNA sequence: TGTGCCAGTACTAGATCGGGGGGCAGAGCTGAAGCTTTCTTT. Amino acid sequence: CASTRSGGRAEAFF.

The J gene is TRBJ1-1, the V gene TRBV5-6; possible D gene TRBD1, 6 bases. V was pared by 0 bases and J by 4 bases, with 13 bases between. The CDR3 runs to 15 residues. CDR1 and CDR2 from the germline V gene are SGHDT and YYEEEE. The CDR3 nucleotides are TGTGCCAGCAGCTTGGGACAGGTTTTGAGCACTGAAGCTTTCTTT. This codes for CASSLGQVLSTEAFF.

This clone was seen a handful of times. V is TRBV5-1 and J is TRBJ1-2; 10 bases match TRBD1. Germline CDR1 and CDR2: SGHRS and YFSETQ. Losses at the gene ends were 9 bases for V and 7 bases for J; bases not matched to a gene: 12. The CDR3 extends over 14 amino acids. Here the CDR3 reads CATALLTGGSGYTF. CDR3 bases: TGCGCCACCGCCCTTCTGACAGGGGGCTCTGGCTACACCTTC.